These T cell receptor beta chains were read from a single sample in a study of T cell responses to AZD1222 COVID-19 vaccine. The protocol was immunoSEQ multiplex PCR, while the TCRdb copy is restricted to in-frame clones and leaves out a portion. Among some 180,000 clones listed, 85% to 95% were seen once. Sequencing was performed on peripheral blood, taken on day 0 of AZD1222 vaccination. The origin of the receptors is an adult in good health. Both conserved end residues are part of each CDR3. The order of the fields is D gene, V gene, CDR3 length, J gene, clone size, CDR3 DNA, CDR3 protein. The D gene is left open where the match is weak. Size is omitted from some rows. Given values are once, few, many or a class for expanded clones.

.	TRBV2	15	TRBJ2-2	.	TGTGCCGTGATCCGGGACGGGAGGAACACCGGGGAGCTGTTTTTT	CAVIRDGRNTGELFF
.	TRBV27	13	TRBJ1-1	.	TGTGCCACTGGGATTGGTTCGAACACTGAAGCTTTCTTT	CATGIGSNTEAFF
.	TRBV28	16	TRBJ2-1	.	TGTGCCAGCAGTGTCCCATCAGCGGGCTCCTACAATGAGCAGTTCTTC	CASSVPSAGSYNEQFF
.	TRBV19	13	TRBJ2-5	.	TGTGCCAGTGCGATCGGGGTGCGAGAGACCCAGTACTTC	CASAIGVRETQYF
.	TRBV5-4	13	TRBJ1-1	.	TGTGCCAGCAGCTTGGGTCCTAACACTGAAGCTTTCTTT	CASSLGPNTEAFF
.	TRBV6-1	13	TRBJ1-2	.	TGTGCCAGCAGTGAAATATGGGGCCATGGCTACACCTTC	CASSEIWGHGYTF
TRBD2	TRBV6-6	16	TRBJ2-1	.	TGTGCCAGCAGTCCGACTAGCGGGGGACCATACAATGAGCAGTTCTTC	CASSPTSGGPYNEQFF
.	TRBV27	15	TRBJ1-5	few	TGTGCCAGCAGGGCCGGAAGGGGACGCCAAGGGCCCCAGCATTTT	CASRAGRGRQGPQHF
TRBD2	TRBV7-2	18	TRBJ2-3	.	TGTGCCAGCAGCTTACTAGCGGGGGGTCGGTTTGGAGCAGATACGCAGTATTTT	CASSLLAGGRFGADTQYF
.	TRBV25-1	13	TRBJ1-1	.	TGTGCCAGCAGTGCGACGGGGAACACTGAAGCTTTCTTT	CASSATGNTEAFF
TRBD1	TRBV5-1	16	TRBJ1-1	.	TGCGCCAGCAGCTTGGGGACAGGGGGTATTGGCACTGAAGCTTTCTTT	CASSLGTGGIGTEAFF
TRBD2	TRBV5-4	16	TRBJ2-1	.	TGTGCCAGCAGCACCCCGACTAGCGGGGGAGGTAATGAGCAGTTCTTC	CASSTPTSGGGNEQFF
.	TRBV15	14	TRBJ1-1	once	TGTGCCACCAGCAGAGACCAGGCAAACACTGAAGCTTTCTTT	CATSRDQANTEAFF
TRBD1	TRBV6-5	15	TRBJ2-7	.	TGTGCCAGCAGTCGCCGACAGGGGGGGACCTACGAGCAGTACTTC	CASSRRQGGTYEQYF
.	TRBV4-2	15	TRBJ1-4	.	TGTGCCAGCAGCCCTAAATCGGACAGTAATGAAAAACTGTTTTTT	CASSPKSDSNEKLFF
TRBD2	TRBV27	20	TRBJ2-3	.	TGTGCCAGCAGTTTATTGTCCCCGGGACTAGCGGGGGGGGGCAGGGATACGCAGTATTTT	CASSLLSPGLAGGGRDTQYF
TRBD2	TRBV27	16	TRBJ2-1	.	TGTGCCAGCAGTTCACGGACTAGCGGCGAATACAATGAGCAGTTCTTC	CASSSRTSGEYNEQFF
TRBD1	TRBV19	14	TRBJ2-5	.	TGTGCCACTCGACAGGGGGGGTTACAGGAGACCCAGTACTTC	CATRQGGLQETQYF
TRBD1	TRBV2	14	TRBJ1-4	.	TGTGCCATCCTGTACAGGGGCTCCGATGAAAAACTGTTTTTT	CAILYRGSDEKLFF
.	TRBV2	13	TRBJ1-2	once	TGTGCCAGCACCGAGAGGACAAACTATGGCTACACCTTC	CASTERTNYGYTF
.	TRBV7-9	11	TRBJ2-3	.	TGTGCCAGCACTCCTGCGGATACGCAGTATTTT	CASTPADTQYF
TRBD1	TRBV12-5	17	TRBJ1-1	.	TGTGCTAGTGGTTTGGTAACGACAGGGGGGCGCAACACTGAAGCTTTCTTT	CASGLVTTGGRNTEAFF
TRBD1	TRBV6-2/TRBV6-3	15	TRBJ1-6	.	TGTGCCAGCAGTTACTCCCCGGGACAGAATTCACCCCTCCACTTT	CASSYSPGQNSPLHF
TRBD1	TRBV18	13	TRBJ1-1	once	TGTGCCAGCTCACCAGGACAGGAGGCTGAAGCTTTCTTT	CASSPGQEAEAFF
TRBD1	TRBV6-5	15	TRBJ2-2	.	TGTGCCAGCAGGGGGGGACAGGGTCGGACCGGGGAGCTGTTTTTT	CASRGGQGRTGELFF
.	TRBV12-3/TRBV12-4	11	TRBJ2-1	.	TGTGCCAGCGCTTTGGCCGGTGAGCAGTTCTTC	CASALAGEQFF
.	TRBV7-9	14	TRBJ1-5	.	TGTGCCAGCAGCCGACAGAATAGCAATCAGCCCCAGCATTTT	CASSRQNSNQPQHF